This T cell receptor (beta chain) comes out of a study of shared clonotypes between healthy human individuals. Looking at the study overall: Donors consisted of a couple of women and a few men between 18 and 49. Donors had three CD4 naive, three CD4 memory, two CD8 naive and one CD8 memory plate apiece. The study, taken as a whole, reports: Inspection by rarefaction showed sorted-subset sequencing to be incomplete despite large depth. On the whole, naive subsets had larger estimated richness than memory subsets had.

A remark on this clone: Its specificity is not known.

TCRdb keeps only in-frame clones here, not all; method: immunoSEQ multiplex PCR. The data show about 2.3 million clones, just over 90% seen once. The CDR3 is made up of 12 amino acids. Germline CDR1 SQVTM, CDR2 ANQGSEA. Deletions cut 6 bases from V and 3 bases from J, with 11 bases between. This receptor was taken from a man in his late teens or twenties in good health. Some clones in this sample may be carry-over from other donors' samples. V gene TRBV29-1 combines with J gene TRBJ2-5, with TRBD2 as a possible D gene (5 bases). Material: naive CD4+ T cells from PBMCs. Subset specified: CD45RA+ positively selected. This CDR3 reads CSVRLREETQYF. The CDR3 DNA is TGCAGCGTGCGCCTGCGGGAAGAGACCCAGTACTTC.